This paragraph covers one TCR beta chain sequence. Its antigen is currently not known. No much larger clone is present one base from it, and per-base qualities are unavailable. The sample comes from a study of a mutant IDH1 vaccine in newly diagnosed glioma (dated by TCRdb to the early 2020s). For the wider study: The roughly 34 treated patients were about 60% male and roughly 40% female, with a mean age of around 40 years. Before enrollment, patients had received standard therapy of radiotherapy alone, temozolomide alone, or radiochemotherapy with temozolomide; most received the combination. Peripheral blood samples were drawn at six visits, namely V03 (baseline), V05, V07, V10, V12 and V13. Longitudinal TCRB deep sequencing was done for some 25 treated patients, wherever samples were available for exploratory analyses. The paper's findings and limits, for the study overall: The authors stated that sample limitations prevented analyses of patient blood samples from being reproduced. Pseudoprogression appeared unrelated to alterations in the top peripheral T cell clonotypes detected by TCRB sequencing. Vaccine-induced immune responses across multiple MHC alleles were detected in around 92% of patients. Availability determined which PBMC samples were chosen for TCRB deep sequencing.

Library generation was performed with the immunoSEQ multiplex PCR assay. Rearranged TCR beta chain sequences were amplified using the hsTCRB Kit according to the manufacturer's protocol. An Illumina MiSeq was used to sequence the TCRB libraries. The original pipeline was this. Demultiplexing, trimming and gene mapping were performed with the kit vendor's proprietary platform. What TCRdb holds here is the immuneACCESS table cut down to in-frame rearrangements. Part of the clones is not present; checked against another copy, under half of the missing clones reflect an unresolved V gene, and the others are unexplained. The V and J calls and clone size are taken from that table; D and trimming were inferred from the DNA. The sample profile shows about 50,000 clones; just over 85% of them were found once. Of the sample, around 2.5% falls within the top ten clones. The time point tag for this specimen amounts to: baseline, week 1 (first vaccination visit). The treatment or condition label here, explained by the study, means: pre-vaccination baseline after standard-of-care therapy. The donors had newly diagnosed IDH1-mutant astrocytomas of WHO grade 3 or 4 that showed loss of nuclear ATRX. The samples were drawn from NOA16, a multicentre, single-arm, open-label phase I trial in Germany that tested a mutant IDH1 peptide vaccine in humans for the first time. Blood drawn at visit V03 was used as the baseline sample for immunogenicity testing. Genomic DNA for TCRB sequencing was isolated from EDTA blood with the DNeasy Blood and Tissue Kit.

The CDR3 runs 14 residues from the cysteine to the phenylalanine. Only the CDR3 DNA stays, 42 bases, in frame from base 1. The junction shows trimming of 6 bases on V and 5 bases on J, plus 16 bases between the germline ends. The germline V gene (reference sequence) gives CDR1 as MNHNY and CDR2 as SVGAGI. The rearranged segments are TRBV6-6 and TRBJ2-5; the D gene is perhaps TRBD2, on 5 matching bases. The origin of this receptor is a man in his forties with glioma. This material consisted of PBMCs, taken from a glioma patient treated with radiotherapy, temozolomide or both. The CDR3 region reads CASSQGRSGETQYF. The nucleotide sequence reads TGTGCCAGCAGCCAAGGCAGGTCGGGGGAGACCCAGTACTTC.